This TCR beta chain was profiled in a study of blood T cell repertoires in COVID-19 (TCRdb year 2020). Study-level background: Samples covering the acute and convalescent phases of COVID-19 were provided by collaborators in the United States, Italy and Spain. The prospective study material was composed of cDNA or gDNA derived from T cells, B-cell-depleted T cells, or PBMCs. Deeply sampled blood TCRbeta repertoires from subjects exposed to, actively infected with, or recovered from COVID-19 were included in the dataset. The repertoires were made available in a free public database intended to serve as a resource for research on the immune response to SARS-CoV-2. Samples were obtained from the ongoing ImmuneRACE study (first 160 participants) and from approximately 1,200 subjects provided by 6 global collaborators. A de-identified subject ID, COVID-19 status, age in years and sex were almost always included in the sample metadata. Where available, HLA class I and class II types were taken from metadata supplied by the sample provider and were not determined by assay-based typing. What the research found in general, with its limitations: How much clinical and demographic metadata was included differed by source and by participant, and the metadata was provided uncurated.

Enrolling through a virtual design, the prospective study's participants ranged in age from roughly 18 to 89 years and lived across roughly 24 United States geographic areas. In the prospective study, cohorts were assigned on the basis of participant-reported clinical history obtained from a screening survey and a study questionnaire. Recovered participants in ImmuneRACE Cohort 3 were defined as having two consecutive negative NP/OP PCR tests, clearance from a healthcare professional, or resolution of symptoms. In the prospective study, whole blood, serum and a nasopharyngeal or oropharyngeal swab were collected from each participant by mobile phlebotomists. Participants in the prospective study had the option to provide additional blood draws and questionnaires over a roughly 2-month period. Prospective study blood samples were shipped either frozen or at room temperature before DNA extraction.

About this clone itself: Its antigen is unknown. Base qualities are not at hand, and no much larger clone is one base apart.

TCRbeta CDR3 regions were amplified from genomic DNA using the immunoSEQ Assay, a bias-controlled multiplex PCR. The source study handled its data this way. Within the assay, amplification of reference gene primers was used to estimate how many nucleated cells each sample contained. To quantify the absolute abundance of each unique TCRbeta CDR3 rearrangement, sequence reads were collapsed and filtered. Productive Simpson clonality was computed per sample as the square root of Simpson's diversity index over productive rearrangements. Held by TCRdb, this immuneACCESS table contains in-frame sequences only and omits some clones. Under half of the omission traces to an unresolved V gene where checked; the cause of the rest is unknown. V and J calls and clone size follow that table, whereas D and trimming were derived from the DNA. In all, the sample holds around 390,000 clones, and about 83% of those were seen once. Roughly 9.4% of the sample is held by the ten biggest clonotypes.

The CDR3 starts with the cysteine, ends with the phenylalanine, and has 12 residues. Just the 36-base CDR3 DNA is kept, in frame starting at base 1. The germline ends are 11 bases apart after V is trimmed by 2 bases and J by 12 bases. The germline V gene provides CDR1 MDHEN and CDR2 SYDVKM. This sequence was found in a woman aged 50 to 60 who had recovered from COVID-19. The specimen was PBMCs or T cells enriched from blood (not recorded which). The chain is made from TRBV28 and TRBJ1-5; the D gene is unclear. The sequenced DNA: TGTGCCAGCAGTTTAAGATTAGAGATCCAGCATTTT. It specifies CASSLRLEIQHF. Extended through the reference TRBV28 and TRBJ1-5 proteins, this CDR3 yields the full variable domain: DVKVTQSSRYLVKRTGEKVFLECVQDMDHENMFWYRQDPGLGLRLIYFSYDVKMKEKGDIPEGYSVSREKKERFSLILESASTNQTSMYLCASSLRLEIQHFGDGTRLSIL.